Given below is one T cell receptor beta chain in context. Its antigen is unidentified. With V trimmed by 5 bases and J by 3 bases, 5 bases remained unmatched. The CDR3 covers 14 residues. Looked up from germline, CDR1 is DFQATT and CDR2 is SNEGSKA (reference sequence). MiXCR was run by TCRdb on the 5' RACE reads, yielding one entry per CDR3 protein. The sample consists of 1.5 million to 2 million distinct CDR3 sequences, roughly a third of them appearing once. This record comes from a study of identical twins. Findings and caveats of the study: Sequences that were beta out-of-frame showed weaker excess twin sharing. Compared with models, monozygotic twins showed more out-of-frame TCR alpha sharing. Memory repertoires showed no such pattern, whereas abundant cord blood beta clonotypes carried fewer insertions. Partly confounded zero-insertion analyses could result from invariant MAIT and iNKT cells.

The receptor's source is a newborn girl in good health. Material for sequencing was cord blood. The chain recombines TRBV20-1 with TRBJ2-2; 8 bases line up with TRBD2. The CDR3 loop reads CSARAGVYTGELFF. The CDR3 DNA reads TGCAGTGCTCGAGCGGGAGTTTACACCGGGGAGCTGTTTTTT.